This T cell receptor beta chain appears in the sequencing data of a study of blood T cell repertoires in COVID-19. For the study at large: From T cells, B-cell-depleted T cells, or PBMCs came the material, which was cDNA or gDNA.

The participants were between about 18 and 90 years old and came from 20 to 30 US areas. TCRdb's copy holds only in-frame clones and misses some; the assay was immunoSEQ multiplex PCR. The sample lists around 100,000 clones, 86% occurring once. CDR1 SGHDT and CDR2 YYEEEE come from the germline V gene. The CDR3 covers 15 residues. V dropped 0 bases and J dropped 0 bases, with 9 bases sitting between them. The chain employs TRBV5-6 and TRBJ1-1; D is unresolved. This TCR derives from a woman between 45 and 60 years old who had recovered from COVID-19. The sample was PBMCs or T cells enriched from blood (not recorded which). The CDR3 nucleotides are TGTGCCAGCAGCTTGGAAGAGGCCCTGAACACTGAAGCTTTCTTT. Residues: CASSLEEALNTEAFF.